The clone carrying this T cell receptor (beta chain) was detected many times. This entry belongs to a study of HIV-infected patients and healthy controls. MiXCR, applied by TCRdb to the 5' RACE reads, yields one record per CDR3 protein. The sample comprises around 64,000 distinct CDR3 sequences, 16% of which are singletons, and 5.5% to 6% rests with the top ten. This CDR3 has 15 amino acids. Germline lookup yields CDR1 MNHEY and CDR2 SVGEGT. V was pared by 5 bases and J by 3 bases, with 5 bases of the junction left unmatched. The source material was CD4+ T cells from blood. The clonotype originates from a human donor in good health. The V gene is TRBV6-2 or TRBV6-3, the J gene TRBJ2-3, with TRBD1 matching 10 bases. The CDR3 DNA follows: TGTGCCAGCAGTCGCCCGGGACAGGGGACAGATACGCAGTATTTT. Its protein product is CASSRPGQGTDTQYF.